The 10 T cell receptor beta chains reported below all come from one sample, sequenced in a study of blood T cell repertoires in COVID-19. Repertoires were generated with immunoSEQ multiplex PCR, while TCRdb's copy carries only in-frame clones and drops some. The table shows 150,000 or so clones, with approximately 84% occurring only once. The sample consisted of peripheral blood. These receptor sequences come from a young man with active or convalescent COVID-19.

This chain links TRBV6-5 with TRBJ2-7, with D maybe TRBD1 (6 bases). Germline lookup yields CDR1 MNHEY and CDR2 SVGAGI. The CDR3 extends over 13 amino acids. The ends were cut back, 5 bases at V and 3 bases at J, with 11 bases in the middle. CDR3 DNA: TGTGCCAGCAGTCCAACAGGGATCTACGAGCAGTACTTC. Translating gives CASSPTGIYEQYF.

The chain carries TRBV10-3 and TRBJ1-2, with a tentative D call TRBD1 (6 bases). Germline loops: CDR1 ENHRY, CDR2 SYGVKD. V lost 7 bases to trimming and J lost 0 bases, with 9 bases between them. The CDR3 is 13 residues long. CDR3 sequence reads: CAIKGDTNYGYTF. DNA for the CDR3: TGTGCCATCAAGGGGGACACTAACTATGGCTACACCTTC.

The rearrangement links TRBV2 to TRBJ1-2, with TRBD1 identical over 8 bases. The germline V gene encodes CDR1 SNHLY and CDR2 FYNNEI. The CDR3 spans 14 residues. V trimming: 7 bases; J trimming: 5 bases; junction bases outside the gene matches: 9. CDR3 DNA sequence: TGTGCCAGCACTTGGGACAGGAGGGAGTATGGCTACACCTTC. Protein product: CASTWDRREYGYTF.

V usage is TRBV6-5 and J usage is TRBJ1-6, with a possible D match to TRBD1 (6 bases). The ends were cut back, 0 bases at V and 5 bases at J, with 8 bases in the middle. CDR3 length equals 15 residues. The germline CDR1 and CDR2 sequences are MNHEY and SVGAGI. The CDR3 nucleotides are TGTGCCAGCAGTTACTCGGGGGCGCATAATTCACCCCTCCACTTT. Protein product: CASSYSGAHNSPLHF.

The chain carries TRBV6-5 and TRBJ1-1; TRBD1 might be the D (6 bases). The CDR3 contains 15 residues. CDR1 MNHEY and CDR2 SVGAGI come from the germline V gene. V dropped 2 bases and J dropped 4 bases, with 14 bases sitting between them. The CDR3 region is CASSYRNRAGTEAFF. The CDR3 nucleotides read TGTGCCAGCAGTTACAGAAACAGGGCAGGCACTGAAGCTTTCTTT.

The chain combines TRBV19 with TRBJ1-1; tentatively, D is TRBD1 (6 bases). CDR1 is LNHDA and CDR2 is SQIVND in the germline V gene (reference sequence). The CDR3 sequence is 14 residues long. V was shortened by 6 bases and J by 0 bases, with 11 bases between the two germline ends. Here the CDR3 reads CASRQGQLNTEAFF. CDR3 bases: TGTGCCAGTAGGCAAGGACAGTTGAACACTGAAGCTTTCTTT.

This chain links TRBV6-6 with TRBJ2-7; TRBD1 matches 7 bases. Per the germline V gene, CDR1 is MNHNY and CDR2 is SVGAGI (reference sequence). V dropped 6 bases and J dropped 5; count of bases not matched to a gene: 13. The CDR3 runs 15 residues. The CDR3 DNA sequence: TGTGCCAGCAGCCGTGACCGACAGGGCGGCCACGAGCAGTACTTC. This codes for CASSRDRQGGHEQYF.

The chain has TRBV28 and TRBJ2-2, with 12 bases aligning to TRBD1. The V gene end was trimmed by 3 bases and the J gene end by 4 bases; junction bases not matched to a gene: 3. The CDR3 extends over 16 amino acids. Germline CDR1 and CDR2: MDHEN and SYDVKM. DNA of the CDR3: TGTGCCAGCAGTTTGGGACAGGGGGCGGGCACCGGGGAGCTGTTTTTT. It translates to CASSLGQGAGTGELFF.

The chain couples TRBV19 to TRBJ1-1, with a tentative D call TRBD1 (5 bases). The CDR3 is made up of 13 amino acids. Looked up from germline, CDR1 is LNHDA and CDR2 is SQIVND (reference sequence). V was cut by 7 bases and J by 4 bases, with 13 bases left in between. The CDR3 nucleotides read TGTGCCAGTAAAGCCCCAAGGGGCACTGAAGCTTTCTTT. Its protein product is CASKAPRGTEAFF.

This chain uses TRBV2 with TRBJ2-7, with 13 bases fitting TRBD2. The V gene's germline CDR1 is SNHLY and CDR2 FYNNEI. The length of the CDR3 is 19 residues. Germline trimming cut 6 bases from V and 2 bases from J; bases unmatched to any gene: 16. CDR3 bases: TGTGCCAGCAGGCCGAGACTAGCGGGAGGACCCGGAGAGGCCTACGAGCAGTACTTC. It codes for CASRPRLAGGPGEAYEQYF.